This is a list of T cell receptor beta chains from one sample in a study of cytomegalovirus exposure and HLA in healthy donors. Repertoires were generated with immunoSEQ multiplex PCR, while TCRdb's copy carries only in-frame clones and drops some. The sample contains fewer than 90,000 clones, roughly 94% of which appear only once. Specimen: PBMCs. These receptors were taken from a woman between 18 and 29 years old in good health and CMV-seropositive. CDR3s include the opening cysteine and the closing phenylalanine or tryptophan. A D gene is named only where the DNA matches it firmly. Size is stated for part of the rows, as once, few or many counts, or as a class when the clone is expanded.

D gene | J gene | clone size | V gene | CDR3 DNA | CDR3 protein
. | TRBJ1-1 | . | TRBV6-5 | TGTGCCAGCAGAGTCATGGAGAGTTACACTGAAGCTTTCTTT | CASRVMESYTEAFF
TRBD2 | TRBJ2-1 | . | TRBV5-1 | TGCGCCAGCAGCCTCGGACTAGCGGGGGTCTACAATGAGCAGTTCTTC | CASSLGLAGVYNEQFF
. | TRBJ1-2 | . | TRBV7-2 | TGTGCCAGCACCGACTTACAGGGAATGTATGGCTACACCTTC | CASTDLQGMYGYTF
TRBD2 | TRBJ2-1 | once | TRBV10-3 | TGTGCCATCAGTACGCGGGGGGGGAGCTCCTACAATGAGCAGTTCTTC | CAISTRGGSSYNEQFF
TRBD1 | TRBJ1-5 | . | TRBV7-4 | TGTGCCAGCAGCTTAAATCCCGGGACAGGGGGGCAGCCCCAGCATTTT | CASSLNPGTGGQPQHF
TRBD2 | TRBJ2-3 | . | TRBV7-2 | TGTGCCAGCAGCCATCTAGCGGGCAACACAGATACGCAGTATTTT | CASSHLAGNTDTQYF
. | TRBJ2-5 | . | TRBV7-2 | TGTGCCAGCAGCTTAGCTGGGAGGCCCGGGGCCCAGTACTTC | CASSLAGRPGAQYF
. | TRBJ2-7 | . | TRBV7-2 | TGTGCCAGCAGCTTAGCCAATGACAGGTCCTCCTACGAGCAGTACTTC | CASSLANDRSSYEQYF
. | TRBJ2-5 | . | TRBV6-1 | TGTGCCAGCAGTGCTTACAGTCAAGAGACCCAGTACTTC | CASSAYSQETQYF
. | TRBJ2-1 | . | TRBV7-2 | TGTGCCAGCAGCCCGGAGACTAGGGTCAATGAGCAGTTCTTC | CASSPETRVNEQFF
. | TRBJ1-3 | . | TRBV7-9 | TGTGCCAGCAGCTCCAGAAAGACTGCTCCGGGTGACACCATATATTTT | CASSSRKTAPGDTIYF
TRBD1 | TRBJ2-3 | once | TRBV4-3 | TGCGCCAGCAGCCAAGGGGGACAGGGCACAGATACGCAGTATTTT | CASSQGGQGTDTQYF
TRBD2 | TRBJ2-5 | . | TRBV6-6 | TGTGCCAGCAGTTACGGGGGGGAGGAGACCCAGTACTTC | CASSYGGEETQYF
TRBD2 | TRBJ2-5 | . | TRBV7-8 | TGTGCCAGCAGCTCGAGACTAGCTCGGGAGACCCAGTACTTC | CASSSRLARETQYF
. | TRBJ2-1 | . | TRBV27 | TGTGCCAGCAGTCCCCACCGAGATGAGCAGTTCTTC | CASSPHRDEQFF
TRBD2 | TRBJ2-5 | . | TRBV11-3 | TGTGCCAGCAGCTTAGCGGGGGGGGAGACCCAGTACTTC | CASSLAGGETQYF
. | TRBJ1-3 | few | TRBV9 | TGTGCCAGCAGCGTAGCGGGAGGACAGGGAAACACCATATATTTT | CASSVAGGQGNTIYF
. | TRBJ2-1 | . | TRBV28 | TGTGCCAGCAGTCTAATGAATCCGGAGAATGAGCAGTTCTTC | CASSLMNPENEQFF
TRBD1 | TRBJ2-7 | . | TRBV9 | TGTGCCAGCAGCCCGGCCGACAGGGGACTCTACGAGCAGTACTTC | CASSPADRGLYEQYF
. | TRBJ1-3 | . | TRBV4-1 | TGCGCCAGCAGCCAAGGGGGACGGGGGATCTCTGGAAACACCATATATTTT | CASSQGGRGISGNTIYF
TRBD1 | TRBJ2-1 | . | TRBV5-6 | TGTGCCAGCAGCACCGGACAGGGGCCCTACAATGAGCAGTTCTTC | CASSTGQGPYNEQFF
TRBD2 | TRBJ2-1 | . | TRBV30 | TGTGCCCGGCGAGGACTAGCGGGGGACAATGAGCAGTTCTTC | CARRGLAGDNEQFF
TRBD1 | TRBJ1-2 | . | TRBV28 | TGTGCCAGCAGCGGGGAGGGACAGGGGTTAATCGATGGCTACACCTTC | CASSGEGQGLIDGYTF
. | TRBJ1-1 | . | TRBV11-3 | TGTGCCAGCAGCTTAGCTAGTAGCTCTGAAGCTTTCTTT | CASSLASSSEAFF
. | TRBJ1-5 | . | TRBV9 | TGTGCCAGCAGCGTAGTGCAGGGGTCGGGTCAGCCCCAGCATTTT | CASSVVQGSGQPQHF
. | TRBJ2-7 | . | TRBV19 | TGTGCCAGTAGTATTGCCAGGGCCTACGAGCAGTACTTC | CASSIARAYEQYF
TRBD2 | TRBJ2-2 | . | TRBV28 | TGTGCCAGCAGTTGGGGGGGGGTCACCGGGGAGCTGTTTTTT | CASSWGGVTGELFF
. | TRBJ2-7 | once | TRBV6-5 | TGTGCCAGCAGTTACTCGTACCCCGGTCGACCGGGCGAGCAGTACTTC | CASSYSYPGRPGEQYF
TRBD1 | TRBJ1-2 | . | TRBV5-8 | TGTGCCAGCAGCTCCCGGACAGGCAGATATGGCTACACCTTC | CASSSRTGRYGYTF
TRBD2 | TRBJ2-3 | . | TRBV4-2 | TGTGCCAGCAGCCAAGTGGGGGTAGCGGGGGGCCAAACAGATACGCAGTATTTT | CASSQVGVAGGQTDTQYF
TRBD1 | TRBJ2-7 | once | TRBV2 | TGTGCCAGCAGACGGCAGGGGGTCTCCGAGCAGTACTTC | CASRRQGVSEQYF
TRBD1 | TRBJ1-6 | . | TRBV7-6 | TGTGCCAGCAGCGCGACAGGGGCTAATTCACCCCTCCACTTT | CASSATGANSPLHF
TRBD2 | TRBJ2-2 | . | TRBV10-3 | TGTGCCATCAACCCCGGACTAGCGGGGGGCGTCGGGGAGCTGTTTTTT | CAINPGLAGGVGELFF
TRBD2 | TRBJ2-3 | . | TRBV9 | TGTGCCAGCAGCGTAGAACGACTAGCGGGAGGGGGAGATACGCAGTATTTT | CASSVERLAGGGDTQYF
. | TRBJ2-3 | . | TRBV5-1 | TGCGCCAGCAGCCTATCACCCGCAGATACGCAGTATTTT | CASSLSPADTQYF
TRBD1 | TRBJ1-1 | . | TRBV7-9 | TGTGCCAGCAGCTTAAGCAGGGGGCGAGCTGAAGCTTTCTTT | CASSLSRGRAEAFF
. | TRBJ2-1 | . | TRBV7-9 | TGTGCCAGCAGCTTAGGTTCCCAACTTGGCAATGAGCAGTTCTTC | CASSLGSQLGNEQFF
. | TRBJ2-7 | . | TRBV29-1 | TGCAGCGTTGAAGATGGGCTCCCGGGGTTGAGCTCCTACGAGCAGTACTTC | CSVEDGLPGLSSYEQYF
TRBD1 | TRBJ2-3 | . | TRBV5-1 | TGCGCCAGCAGCTCCGAACAGGGGGCGGTAGATACGCAGTATTTT | CASSSEQGAVDTQYF
TRBD1 | TRBJ1-2 | . | TRBV28 | TGTGCCAGCAGTGTAGGGACAGGGGGCTCCCCCTATGGCTACACCTTC | CASSVGTGGSPYGYTF
. | TRBJ1-1 | . | TRBV6-6 | TGTGCCAGTAACAGGGATAGGAACACTGAAGCTTTCTTT | CASNRDRNTEAFF
. | TRBJ2-7 | . | TRBV6-5 | TGTGCCAGCAGTTACTCGGACACCTACGAGCAGTACTTC | CASSYSDTYEQYF
. | TRBJ2-4 | . | TRBV27 | TGTGCCAGCAGTTTCGAGCCTAAAAACATTCAGTACTTC | CASSFEPKNIQYF
. | TRBJ2-1 | . | TRBV20-1 | TGCAGTGCTAGCTACGATGAGCAGTTCTTC | CSASYDEQFF
. | TRBJ1-2 | . | TRBV14 | TGTGCCAGCAGCCAACTCACAGGCGTAAGCGGCTACACCTTC | CASSQLTGVSGYTF
. | TRBJ1-5 | . | TRBV2 | TGTGCCAGCAGGTTCGACAGTAGCAATCAGCCCCAGCATTTT | CASRFDSSNQPQHF
. | TRBJ1-1 | . | TRBV5-4 | TGTGCCAGCAGCTTTGGGGCCATGAACACTGAAGCTTTCTTT | CASSFGAMNTEAFF
. | TRBJ1-1 | once | TRBV7-9 | TGTGCCAGCAGCCGGACTGTGAACACTGAAGCTTTCTTT | CASSRTVNTEAFF
TRBD1 | TRBJ2-7 | . | TRBV5-1 | TGCGCCAGCAGCATGTCGACAGGGCGCTCCTACGAGCAGTACTTC | CASSMSTGRSYEQYF
. | TRBJ1-2 | . | TRBV29-1 | TGCAGCGTTGAAGATTCAGGGGCTAACTATGGCTACACCTTC | CSVEDSGANYGYTF
. | TRBJ2-1 | . | TRBV18 | TGTGCCAGCTCACCGGGGAGCCCCGGCCCGCGTGAGCAGTTCTTC | CASSPGSPGPREQFF
TRBD2 | TRBJ2-7 | . | TRBV28 | TGTGCCAGCAGTTCTCGATTCTTGACTAGCGGGAGCCCTTACGAGCAGTACTTC | CASSSRFLTSGSPYEQYF
. | TRBJ1-1 | . | TRBV28 | TGTGCCAGCAGTTTCCAGGCCCCCGGGAACACTGAAGCTTTCTTT | CASSFQAPGNTEAFF
. | TRBJ1-3 | once | TRBV6-5 | TGTGCCAGCAGGAACAGGGCCGGAAACACCATATATTTT | CASRNRAGNTIYF
. | TRBJ2-2 | . | TRBV15 | TGTGCCACCAGCCCCCCAAGGACAAAGGAGGAGCTGTTTTTT | CATSPPRTKEELFF
. | TRBJ2-3 | . | TRBV4-3 | TGCGCCAGCAGCCAATCCCCTCTAGCTAGCCGAAGCACAGATACGCAGTATTTT | CASSQSPLASRSTDTQYF
. | TRBJ1-4 | . | TRBV7-8 | TGTGCCAGCAGCCCCCGACAGGCGGTAAATGAAAAACTGTTTTTT | CASSPRQAVNEKLFF
TRBD2 | TRBJ2-1 | . | TRBV30 | TGTGCCTGGAGAGCGGGAGGGGAGCAGTTCTTC | CAWRAGGEQFF
. | TRBJ1-1 | few | TRBV7-2 | TGTGCCAGCAGCCCGCAACACCGAGGCACTGAAGCTTTCTTT | CASSPQHRGTEAFF